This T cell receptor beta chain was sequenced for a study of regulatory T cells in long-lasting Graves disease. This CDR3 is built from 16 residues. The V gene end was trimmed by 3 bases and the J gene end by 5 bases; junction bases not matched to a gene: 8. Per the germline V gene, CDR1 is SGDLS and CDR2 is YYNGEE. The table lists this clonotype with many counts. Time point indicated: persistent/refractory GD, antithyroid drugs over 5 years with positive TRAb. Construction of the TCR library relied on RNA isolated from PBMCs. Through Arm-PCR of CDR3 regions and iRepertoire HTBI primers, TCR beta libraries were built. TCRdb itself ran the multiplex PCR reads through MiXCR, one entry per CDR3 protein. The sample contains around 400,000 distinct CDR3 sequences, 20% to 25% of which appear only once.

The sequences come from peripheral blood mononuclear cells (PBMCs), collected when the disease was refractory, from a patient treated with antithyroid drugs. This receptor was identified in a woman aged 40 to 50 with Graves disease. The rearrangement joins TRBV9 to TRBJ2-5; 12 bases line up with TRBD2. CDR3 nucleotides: TGTGCCAGCAGCGGAGGACTAGCGGGGATGAGGGAGACCCAGTACTTC. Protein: CASSGGLAGMRETQYF.